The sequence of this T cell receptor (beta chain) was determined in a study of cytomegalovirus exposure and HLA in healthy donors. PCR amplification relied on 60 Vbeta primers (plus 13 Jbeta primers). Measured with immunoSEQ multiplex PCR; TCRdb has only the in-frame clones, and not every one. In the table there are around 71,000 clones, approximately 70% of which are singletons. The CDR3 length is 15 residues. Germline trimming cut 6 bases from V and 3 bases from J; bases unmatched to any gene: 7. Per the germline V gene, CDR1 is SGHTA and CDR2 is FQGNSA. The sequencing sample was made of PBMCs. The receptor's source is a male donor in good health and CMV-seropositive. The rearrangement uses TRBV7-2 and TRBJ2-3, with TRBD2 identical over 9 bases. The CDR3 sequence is CASSLGLARTDTQYF. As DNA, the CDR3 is TGTGCCAGCAGTCTCGGACTAGCGAGGACAGATACGCAGTATTTT.